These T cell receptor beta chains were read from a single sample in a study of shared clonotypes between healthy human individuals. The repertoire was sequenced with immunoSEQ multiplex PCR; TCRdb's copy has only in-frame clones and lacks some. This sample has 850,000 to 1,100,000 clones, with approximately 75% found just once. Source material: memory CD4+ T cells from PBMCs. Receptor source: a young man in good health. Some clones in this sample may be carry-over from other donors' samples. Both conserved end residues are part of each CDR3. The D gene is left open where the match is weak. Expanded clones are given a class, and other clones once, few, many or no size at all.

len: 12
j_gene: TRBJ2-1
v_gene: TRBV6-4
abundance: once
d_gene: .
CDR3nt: TGTGCCAGCAGTGACTACGGTGCTGAGCAGTTCTTC
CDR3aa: CASSDYGAEQFF

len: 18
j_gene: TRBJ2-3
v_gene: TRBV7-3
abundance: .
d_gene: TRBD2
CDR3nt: TGTGCCAGCAGCAGCCGGGGGGTTACTAGCGGTCGCACAGATACGCAGTATTTT
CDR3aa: CASSSRGVTSGRTDTQYF

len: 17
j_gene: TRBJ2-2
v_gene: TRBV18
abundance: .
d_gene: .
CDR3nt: TGTGCCAGCTCAATAGGAGTAGCTCTTACGAACACCGGGGAGCTGTTTTTT
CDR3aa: CASSIGVALTNTGELFF

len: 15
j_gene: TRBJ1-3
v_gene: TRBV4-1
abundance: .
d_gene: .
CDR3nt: TGCGCCAGCAGCGAAGTGGGGGCCTCTGGAAACACCATATATTTT
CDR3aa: CASSEVGASGNTIYF

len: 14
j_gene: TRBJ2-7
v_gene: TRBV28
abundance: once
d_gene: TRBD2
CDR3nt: TGTGCCAGCAGTCGGACTAGCGGGGCTTACGAGCAGTACTTC
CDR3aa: CASSRTSGAYEQYF

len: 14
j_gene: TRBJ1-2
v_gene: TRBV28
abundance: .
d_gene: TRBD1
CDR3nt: TGTGCCAGTTCAGCGACAGGGGGCAACTATGGCTACACCTTC
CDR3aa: CASSATGGNYGYTF

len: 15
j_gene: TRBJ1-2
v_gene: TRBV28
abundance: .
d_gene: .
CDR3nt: TGTGCCAGCAGTTTTCCGCGGGGCGGCCTCTATGGCTACACCTTC
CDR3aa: CASSFPRGGLYGYTF

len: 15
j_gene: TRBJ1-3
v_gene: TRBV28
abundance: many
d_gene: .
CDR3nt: TGTGCCAGCAAGGAAGCCCAACTAACTGGAAACACCATATATTTT
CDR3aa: CASKEAQLTGNTIYF

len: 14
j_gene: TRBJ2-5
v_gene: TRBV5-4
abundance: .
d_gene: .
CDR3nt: TGTGCCAGCAGCCCTCCGAGCACCCAAGAGACCCAGTACTTC
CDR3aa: CASSPPSTQETQYF

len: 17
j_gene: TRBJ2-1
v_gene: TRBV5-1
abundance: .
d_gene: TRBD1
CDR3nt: TGCGCCAGCAGCTTGGCTTCCCAGGGACAGGGGATTCATGAGCAGTTCTTC
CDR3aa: CASSLASQGQGIHEQFF

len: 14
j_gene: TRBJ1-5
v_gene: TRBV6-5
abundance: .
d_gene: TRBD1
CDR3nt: TGTGCCAGCAGTCCCCTGACAGGGCGTCAGCCCCAGCATTTT
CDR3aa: CASSPLTGRQPQHF

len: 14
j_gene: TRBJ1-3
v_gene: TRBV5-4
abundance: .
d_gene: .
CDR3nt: TGTGCCAGCAGCCACCCGGCCCTTGCAAACACCATATATTTT
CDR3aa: CASSHPALANTIYF

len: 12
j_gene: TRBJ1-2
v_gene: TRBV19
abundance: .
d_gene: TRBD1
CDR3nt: TGTGCCAGTAGCGGGACAGGCTATGGCTACACCTTC
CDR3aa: CASSGTGYGYTF

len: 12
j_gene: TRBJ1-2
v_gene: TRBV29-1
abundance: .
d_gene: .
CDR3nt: TGCAGCGTTGCCAGGGCGGGCTATGGCTACACCTTC
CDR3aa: CSVARAGYGYTF

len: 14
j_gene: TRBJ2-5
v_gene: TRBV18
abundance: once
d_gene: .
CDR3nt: TGTGCCAGCTCACCCCGTGTGGGAGGAGAGACCCAGTACTTC
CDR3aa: CASSPRVGGETQYF

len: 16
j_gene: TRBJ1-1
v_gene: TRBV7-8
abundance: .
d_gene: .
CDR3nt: TGTGCCAGCAGCTTAATTGCCAGGACCTCTTATTTTGAAGCTTTCTTT
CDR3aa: CASSLIARTSYFEAFF

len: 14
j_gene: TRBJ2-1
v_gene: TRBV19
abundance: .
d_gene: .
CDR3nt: TGTGCCAGTAAGGTATCCACTTTCTACAATGAGCAGTTCTTC
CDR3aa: CASKVSTFYNEQFF

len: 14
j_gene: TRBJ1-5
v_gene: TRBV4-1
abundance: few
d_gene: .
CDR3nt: TGCGCCAGCAGCCACAGCGGGTTTGAGGGTCCCCAGCATTTT
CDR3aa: CASSHSGFEGPQHF

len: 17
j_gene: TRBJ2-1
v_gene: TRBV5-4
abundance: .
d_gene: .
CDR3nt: TGTGCCAGCAGTCGGAAGGGTGGGACAAGCTCCTACAATGAGCAGTTCTTC
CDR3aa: CASSRKGGTSSYNEQFF

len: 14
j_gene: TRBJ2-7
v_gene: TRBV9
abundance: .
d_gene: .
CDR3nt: TGTGCCAGCAGCGTAGTAGGAGACAGCTACGAGCAGTACTTC
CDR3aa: CASSVVGDSYEQYF

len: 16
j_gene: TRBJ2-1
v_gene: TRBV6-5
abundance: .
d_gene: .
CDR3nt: TGTGCCAGCAGTTACTCGATCCGTCAGGGGCGCAATGAGCAGTTCTTC
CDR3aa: CASSYSIRQGRNEQFF

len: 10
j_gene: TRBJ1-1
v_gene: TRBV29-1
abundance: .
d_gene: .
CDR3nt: TGCGGGGTAATGAACACTGAAGCTTTCTTT
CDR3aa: CGVMNTEAFF